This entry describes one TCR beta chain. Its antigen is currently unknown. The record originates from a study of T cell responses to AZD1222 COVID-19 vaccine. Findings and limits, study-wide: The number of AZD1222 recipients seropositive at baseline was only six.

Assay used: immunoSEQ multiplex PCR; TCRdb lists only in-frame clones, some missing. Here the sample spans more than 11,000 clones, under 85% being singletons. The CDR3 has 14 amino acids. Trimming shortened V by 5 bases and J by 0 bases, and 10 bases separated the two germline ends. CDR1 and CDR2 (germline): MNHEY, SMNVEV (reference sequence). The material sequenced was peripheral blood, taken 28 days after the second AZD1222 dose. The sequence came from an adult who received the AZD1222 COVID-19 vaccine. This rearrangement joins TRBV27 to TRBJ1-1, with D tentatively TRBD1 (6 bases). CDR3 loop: CASSPWGLNTEAFF. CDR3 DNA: TGTGCCAGCAGTCCCTGGGGGCTGAACACTGAAGCTTTCTTT.